The source of this T cell receptor (beta chain) is a study of T cells in Graves' hyperthyroidism and ophthalmopathy. Overall study findings and caveats: In blood, most of the thyroid clonotypes expanded above 0.001 were also present.

This clonotype appeared many times. The antigen is unknown. Trimming pared 3 bases from V and 0 bases from J, leaving 11 bases between. This CDR3 spans 15 amino acids. Germline CDR1 reads LNHDA; CDR2 reads SQIVND (reference sequence). TCR beta CDR3 regions were amplified from RNA. The HTBI primer set served for first-round RT-PCR of the TCR CDR3. TCRdb processed the multiplex PCR reads anew with MiXCR; each CDR3 protein has one entry. Of over 550,000 distinct CDR3 sequences listed, around 17% are singletons. Specimen: blood. This sequence joins TRBV19 and TRBJ1-1, with D perhaps matching TRBD1 (5 bases). The receptor comes from a woman aged 18-29 years with Graves' hyperthyroidism. CDR3 residues: CASSIGRDLNTEAFF. CDR3 nucleotide sequence: TGTGCCAGTAGTATCGGACGGGACCTGAACACTGAAGCTTTCTTT.